The 30 T cell receptor beta chains listed next were all sequenced from one sample in a study of a mutant IDH1 vaccine in newly diagnosed glioma. Data came from immunoSEQ multiplex PCR; TCRdb stores just in-frame clones and leaves some out. The sample contains 60,000 or so clones, 70% to 90% of which appear only once. The sample's time point: week 23, last vaccination. All doses held 300 ug of mutant IDH1 20-mer peptide, with topical imiquimod. Their antigen targets remain unknown. The specimen was PBMCs, collected from a glioma patient whose treatment included an IDH1 peptide vaccine. The source of these receptors is a man younger than 40 with glioma.

This rearrangement joins TRBV6-1 to TRBJ2-2, with TRBD2 matching over 8 bases. J lost 1 base, V lost 2 bases, and 9 bases had no gene match. The CDR3 is 18 amino acids. Germline V gene sequence: CDR1 MNHNS, CDR2 SASEGT. The CDR3 loop is CASSEPPGGLLNTGELFF. DNA of the CDR3: TGTGCCAGCAGTGAACCTCCGGGGGGGCTGCTGAACACCGGGGAGCTGTTTTTT.

V is TRBV25-1 and J is TRBJ1-1, with 9 bases fitting TRBD1. The CDR3 sequence is 14 residues long. Trimming removed 6 bases from V and 2 bases from J; junction bases left unmatched: 4. The V gene's germline CDR1 is MGHDK and CDR2 SYGVNS. The CDR3 nucleotides are TGTGCCAGCAGCAAGACAGGGGGTAACACTGAAGCTTTCTTT. Protein product: CASSKTGGNTEAFF.

The sample holds a few counts of this clone. The chain employs TRBV2 and TRBJ2-7; 7 positions agree with TRBD1. Germline values: CDR1 SNHLY, CDR2 FYNNEI. After removal of 8 bases from V and 1 base from J, the junction contained 8 bases not matched to a gene. The CDR3 totals 14 residues. In nucleotides, the CDR3 is TGTGCCAGCTCACCCAGGGACAGATCCTACGAGCAGTACTTC. Protein sequence: CASSPRDRSYEQYF.

The gene calls are TRBV4-2 and TRBJ1-2; TRBD1 is a possible D gene (5 bases). V was pared by 0 bases and J by 8 bases, with 16 bases between. Germline CDR1 LGHNA, CDR2 YNFKEQ. The CDR3 runs to 15 residues. Here the CDR3 reads CASSQDPGAPYGYTF. Written as DNA, the CDR3 is TGTGCCAGCAGCCAAGATCCCGGGGCGCCTTACGGCTACACCTTC.

V gene TRBV5-8 combines with J gene TRBJ1-5; D possibly corresponds to TRBD1 (5 bases). Germline lookup yields CDR1 SGHTS and CDR2 YDEGEE. V gave up 4 bases and J gave up 4 bases, with 15 bases separating them. The CDR3 is made up of 15 amino acids. The CDR3 sequence is CASSRGEGINQPQHF. The CDR3, as DNA: TGTGCCAGCAGCCGGGGGGAGGGAATAAATCAGCCCCAGCATTTT.

The chain carries TRBV18 and TRBJ1-5; unclear D gene. V dropped 3 bases and J dropped 4 bases, with 10 bases sitting between them. Germline CDR1 and CDR2: KGHSH and LQKENI. The length of the CDR3 is 14 residues. The CDR3, as DNA: TGTGCCAGCTCACCTACAATGGCAAATCAGCCCCAGCATTTT. Amino acids: CASSPTMANQPQHF.

The J gene is TRBJ2-5, the V gene TRBV5-4; a weak D match, TRBD2 (6 bases). Looked up from germline, CDR1 is SGHNT and CDR2 is YYREEE (reference sequence). This CDR3 region has 13 residues. V was cut by 0 bases and J by 4 bases, with 7 bases left in between. The CDR3 loop reads CASSLGGVETQYF. CDR3 sequence (DNA): TGTGCCAGCAGCTTGGGGGGGGTAGAGACCCAGTACTTC.

The chain is built from TRBV15 and TRBJ2-6; D is perhaps TRBD2 (5 bases). V was trimmed by 8 bases and J by 0 bases, leaving 14 bases between them. The germline gives CDR1 LNHNV, CDR2 YYDKDF (reference sequence). CDR3 length equals 16 residues. CDR3 DNA sequence: TGTGCCACCCGAGAGAGCGGTAGCTCTGGGGCCAACGTCCTGACTTTC. The encoded protein is CATRESGSSGANVLTF.

This chain joins TRBV4-2 and TRBJ1-2, with 9 nucleotides matching TRBD1. V shed 0 bases, J shed 0 bases, and the junction held 23 bases outside the gene matches. Germline-derived CDR1 and CDR2 are LGHNA and YNFKEQ. CDR3 length equals 23 residues. This CDR3 reads CASSQDERVGGQGARLANYGYTF. The DNA of the CDR3 is TGTGCCAGCAGCCAAGACGAGCGAGTGGGGGGACAGGGTGCCCGTTTAGCTAACTATGGCTACACCTTC.

V gene TRBV5-1 combines with J gene TRBJ2-5; 7 bases are shared with TRBD1. CDR1 is SGHRS, CDR2 YFSETQ, per germline. This CDR3 is built from 13 residues. V lost 2 bases and J lost 3; bases outside the gene matches: 1. In nucleotides, the CDR3 is TGCGCCAGCAGCTTCCAGGGGGAAGAGACCCAGTACTTC. Its translation is CASSFQGEETQYF.

The chain carries TRBV4-2 and TRBJ1-5; 7 nucleotides agree with TRBD1. The CDR3 loop spans 15 amino acids. Trimming removed 0 bases from V and 6 bases from J; junction bases left unmatched: 5. In germline, CDR1 is LGHNA, CDR2 YNFKEQ. The CDR3 coding sequence is TGTGCCAGCAGCCAAGATGAGGCAGGGGGTCAGCCCCAGCATTTT. Protein product: CASSQDEAGGQPQHF.

This clone was detected only once. This chain joins TRBV29-1 and TRBJ1-2, with 8 bases identical to TRBD1. CDR3 length: 13 residues. The V gene end was trimmed by 2 bases and the J gene end by 4 bases; junction bases not matched to a gene: 3. Germline CDR1 and CDR2: SQVTM and ANQGSEA. The CDR3 nucleotides read TGCAGCGTTGAATTGGACAGGGCCTATGGCTACACCTTC. It codes for CSVELDRAYGYTF.

The rearrangement joins TRBV6-5 to TRBJ1-6; the D is unclear. The CDR3 spans 14 residues. Trimming left V 7 bases short and J 7 bases short, with 14 bases between. The germline V gene has CDR1 MNHEY and CDR2 SVGAGI. CDR3 coding DNA: TGTGCCAGCACGCCCCGGGCCGGGAATTCACCCCTCCACTTT. The encoded protein is CASTPRAGNSPLHF.

The V gene is TRBV7-9, the J gene TRBJ1-5; D unresolved. Trimming left V 5 bases short and J 8 bases short, with 13 bases between. The CDR3 totals 13 residues. From germline, CDR1 is SEHNR and CDR2 FQNEAQ (reference sequence). CDR3 sequence reads: CASSPDSGKPQHF. For the CDR3, the DNA is TGTGCCAGCAGCCCGGACTCGGGTAAGCCCCAGCATTTT.

The V call is TRBV27, the J call TRBJ1-2, with TRBD1 identical over 9 bases. The CDR3 contains 20 residues. Germline lookup yields CDR1 MNHEY and CDR2 SMNVEV (reference sequence). V was pared by 0 bases and J by 5 bases, with 19 bases of the junction left unmatched. DNA for the CDR3: TGTGCCAGCAGTTTATCGTCCCGAGGACAGGGGAGCCGCTACTATTATGGCTACACCTTC. The encoded protein is CASSLSSRGQGSRYYYGYTF.

The rearrangement joins TRBV28 to TRBJ2-3; 8 nucleotides align to TRBD1. Germline V gives CDR1 MDHEN, CDR2 SYDVKM. Trimming cost V 1 base and J 6 bases; bases outside gene matches: 12. This CDR3 contains 17 residues. The CDR3 loop reads CASSLYGTGVLIDTQYF. The CDR3 region has the DNA TGTGCCAGCAGTTTATACGGGACAGGAGTACTAATCGATACGCAGTATTTT.

The chain joins TRBV27 to TRBJ2-7, with D unresolved. Germline loops: CDR1 MNHEY, CDR2 SMNVEV (reference sequence). The CDR3 consists of 13 residues. The V end lost 3 bases, the J end lost 0 bases, and 6 bases lay between the germline ends. CDR3 nucleotide sequence: TGTGCCAGCAGTTTGCACATCTCCTACGAGCAGTACTTC. Amino acids: CASSLHISYEQYF.

This chain connects TRBV14 to TRBJ2-7; 10 positions agree with TRBD1. The CDR3 extends over 14 amino acids. Germline V gene sequence: CDR1 SGHDN, CDR2 FVKESK. The V gene end was trimmed by 6 bases and the J gene end by 6 bases; junction bases not matched to a gene: 8. In DNA, the CDR3 is TGTGCCAGCAGGTCCGGGACAGGGGATATCGAGCAGTACTTC. This gives the protein CASRSGTGDIEQYF.

The rearrangement joins TRBV7-9 to TRBJ1-1; D is possibly TRBD1 (6 bases). The V and J ends lost 4 bases and 5 bases respectively, with 17 bases between them. The germline CDR1 and CDR2 sequences are SEHNR and FQNEAQ (reference sequence). The CDR3 is 15 residues long. The DNA of the CDR3 is TGTGCCAGCAGCTCCCAAATGGGGGGCTCGACTGAAGCTTTCTTT. Protein product: CASSSQMGGSTEAFF.

This clone was seen once. J is TRBJ2-7 and V is TRBV18, with no clear D. V gave up 2 bases and J gave up 6 bases, with 14 bases separating them. The CDR3 consists of 14 residues. Germline lookup yields CDR1 KGHSH and CDR2 LQKENI. CDR3 DNA: TGTGCCAGCTCACCATTAGTCGGGTCCAGCGAGCAGTACTTC. It translates to CASSPLVGSSEQYF.

This chain connects TRBV19 to TRBJ2-4; TRBD1 or TRBD2 may be the D gene (5 bases each). The CDR3 runs to 12 residues. CDR1 and CDR2 from the germline V gene are LNHDA and SQIVND (reference sequence). Trimming cost V 10 bases and J 7 bases, with 14 bases left between them. The CDR3, as DNA: TGTGCCACCACGACGAGGGGTAACATTCAGTACTTC. Protein sequence: CATTTRGNIQYF.

The CDR3 coding sequence is TGTGCCAGCAGTAGGGACTCATACTACGAGCAGTACTTC. Its translation is CASSRDSYYEQYF. The chain is built from TRBV2 and TRBJ2-7; D is possibly TRBD2 (6 bases). This CDR3 has 13 amino acids. V was pared by 5 bases and J by 3 bases, with 11 bases between. From germline, CDR1 is SNHLY and CDR2 FYNNEI.

This clone came up once. The genes are TRBV7-8 and TRBJ1-5; D uncertain. V dropped 2 bases and J dropped 4 bases, with 9 bases sitting between them. CDR1 and CDR2 from the germline V gene are SGHVS and FQNEAQ. This CDR3 contains 14 residues. The CDR3 DNA follows: TGTGCCAGCAGCTTAACGGACGGAAATCAGCCCCAGCATTTT. It is translated as CASSLTDGNQPQHF.

J is TRBJ1-5 and V is TRBV4-1; no firm D call. CDR1 MGHRA and CDR2 YSYEKL come from the germline V gene. The CDR3 spans 15 residues. The V gene lost 0 bases and the J gene lost 7 bases, with 13 bases spanning the gap. The CDR3 DNA reads TGCGCCAGCAGCCAAGAGGAAGGGCTACTGCAGCCCCAGCATTTT. Its translation: CASSQEEGLLQPQHF.

The chain carries TRBV11-2 and TRBJ1-4; D ambiguous. Germline V gene lookup returns CDR1 SGHAT and CDR2 FQNNGV. The V end was cut by 11 bases, the J end by 2 bases, with 15 bases between. The CDR3 runs 14 residues. The CDR3 loop reads CASTSRSTNEKLFF. CDR3 coding DNA: TGTGCCTCCACCTCGAGATCCACTAATGAAAAACTGTTTTTT.

As concerns this clone: The sample contains more than one DNA sequence encoding this CDR3. The V call is TRBV5-4, the J call TRBJ1-1; 7 bases are shared with TRBD1. The CDR3 is 15 amino acids. The germline gives CDR1 SGHNT, CDR2 YYREEE (reference sequence). Germline trimming cut 0 bases from V and 2 bases from J; bases unmatched to any gene: 4. The CDR3 DNA sequence: TGTGCCAGCAGCTTGGCCGGGACAGCTAACACTGAAGCTTTCTTT. Amino acid sequence: CASSLAGTANTEAFF. The entire variable domain, with the rest obtained from reference TRBV5-4 and TRBJ1-1, is as follows: ETGVTQSPTHLIKTRGQQVTLRCSSQSGHNTVSWYQQALGQGPQFIFQYYREEENGRGNFPPRFSGLQFPNYSSELNVNALELDDSALYLCASSLAGTANTEAFFGQGTRLTVV.

The V gene is TRBV7-9, the J gene TRBJ1-4; no clear D. The CDR3 has 17 residues. Trimming stripped 0 bases from V and 0 bases from J, with 11 bases between. CDR1 is SEHNR, CDR2 FQNEAQ, per germline (reference sequence). The CDR3 DNA sequence: TGTGCCAGCAGCTTAGCAGGAGGTGCGGCAACTAATGAAAAACTGTTTTTT. It specifies CASSLAGGAATNEKLFF. The full variable domain, rest sourced from reference TRBV7-9 and TRBJ1-4, is DTGVSQNPRHKITKRGQNVTFRCDPISEHNRLYWYRQTLGQGPEFLTYFQNEAQLEKSRLLSDRFSAERPKGSFSTLEIQRTEQGDSAMYLCASSLAGGAATNEKLFFGSGTQLSVL.

The gene calls are TRBV11-2 and TRBJ2-5; 9 bases align to TRBD2. Looked up from germline, CDR1 is SGHAT and CDR2 is FQNNGV. Trimming at V came to 5 bases and at J to 3 bases, leaving 7 bases not matched to a gene. The CDR3 length is 15 residues. The CDR3 DNA follows: TGTGCCAGCAGCAACACGGGACTAGCAGAAGAGACCCAGTACTTC. This encodes CASSNTGLAEETQYF.

This sequence joins TRBV10-1 and TRBJ1-1; D gene ambiguous. Germline V CDR1 and CDR2: WNHNN, SYGVQD (reference sequence). CDR3 length: 14 residues. V lost 0 bases and J 4 bases, leaving 9 bases between the germline ends. The CDR3 DNA follows: TGCGCCAGCAGTGAGTCGATTGCTAGCACTGAAGCTTTCTTT. It codes for CASSESIASTEAFF.

This sequence joins TRBV5-1 and TRBJ1-1, with D hard to call. V was shortened by 0 bases and J by 5 bases, with 5 bases between the two germline ends. The CDR3 covers 12 residues. Germline V gene lookup returns CDR1 SGHRS and CDR2 YFSETQ. The CDR3 region has the DNA TGCGCCAGCAGCTTGGGGAGGACTGAAGCTTTCTTT. This encodes CASSLGRTEAFF.